A selection of T cell receptor beta chains follows, all from one sample in a study of control samples from healthy donors and cancer patients. This table comes from immunoSEQ multiplex PCR, and its TCRdb copy is limited to in-frame clones, with some not included. The sample includes more than 95,000 clones, 80% to 95% of them seen just once. The sample was blood. The receptors come from a man younger than 35 in good health. The CDR3 runs from the conserved cysteine through the conserved F or W. The D gene is left open where the match is weak. Expanded clones get a size class; other rows say once, few or many, or leave the size out.

TRBJ2-1 | TRBV27 | . | . | TGTGCCAGCATGGTCCGCCCCGGAGGTGAGCAGTTCTTC | CASMVRPGGEQFF
TRBJ1-1 | TRBV19 | TRBD1 | . | TGTGCCAGTAGTTTGACAGGGGGCTTCCTTTCGAACACTGAAGCTTTCTTT | CASSLTGGFLSNTEAFF
TRBJ2-3 | TRBV6-5 | . | . | TGTGCCAGCAGTTACTCGAAAGCAGCTAGCACAGATACGCAGTATTTT | CASSYSKAASTDTQYF
TRBJ2-2 | TRBV6-1 | . | . | TGTGCCAGCAGTGAAGCGCCGGGGGCGGCCGGGGAGCTGTTTTTT | CASSEAPGAAGELFF
TRBJ1-2 | TRBV7-9 | . | . | TGTGCCAGCAGCTCATTCGTTGGTTCCATTGCTGGCTACACCTTC | CASSSFVGSIAGYTF
TRBJ2-7 | TRBV7-9 | TRBD1 | . | TGTGCCAGCAGCTTAGCGCTCGGGACAGGCTCCTACGAGCAGTACTTC | CASSLALGTGSYEQYF
TRBJ1-5 | TRBV6-2/TRBV6-3 | . | . | TGTGCCAGCAGCACAGGGAGAAGACAGCCCCAGCATTTT | CASSTGRRQPQHF
TRBJ2-6 | TRBV19 | . | . | TGTGCCAGTAGTATAGGAAGCTCTGGGGCCAACGTCCTGACTTTC | CASSIGSSGANVLTF
TRBJ2-7 | TRBV10-3 | . | . | TGTGCCATCAGGGAGATATCATCGGACGAGCAGTACTTC | CAIREISSDEQYF
TRBJ1-2 | TRBV14 | . | . | TGTGCCAGCAGCCCCCGGGCAGGGCAGGGCTACACCTTC | CASSPRAGQGYTF
TRBJ2-1 | TRBV5-5 | . | . | TGTGCCAGCCATGTCTACGTCTACAATGAGCAGTTCTTC | CASHVYVYNEQFF
TRBJ2-5 | TRBV11-2 | . | once | TGTGCCAGCAGTTCAGGGACCCAGTACTTC | CASSSGTQYF
TRBJ1-2 | TRBV14 | TRBD1 | once | TGTGCCAGCAGCGACAGGGGGTATGGCTACACCTTC | CASSDRGYGYTF
TRBJ1-5 | TRBV30 | . | . | TGTGCCTGGAGTCCCTCCCCGGGAGGCAATCAGCCCCAGCATTTT | CAWSPSPGGNQPQHF
TRBJ2-7 | TRBV27 | TRBD1 | . | TGTGCCAGCAGCACCCGGGACAGGGGGCTCGAGCAGTACTTC | CASSTRDRGLEQYF
TRBJ1-2 | TRBV12-3/TRBV12-4 | . | . | TGTGCCAGCAGTTTAAAGGGGGTCTATGGCTACACCTTC | CASSLKGVYGYTF
TRBJ2-5 | TRBV5-1 | TRBD1 | . | TGCGCCAGCAGCCAACAGGGGAAGACCCAGTACTTC | CASSQQGKTQYF
TRBJ1-1 | TRBV18 | . | few | TGTGCCAGCTCACCCGGGGGGGACACCCGAGCTAAGAACACTGAAGCTTTCTTT | CASSPGGDTRAKNTEAFF
TRBJ2-1 | TRBV10-3 | . | . | TGTGCCATCAGTGAGTCGGATCACCCGGATGAGCAGTTCTTC | CAISESDHPDEQFF
TRBJ1-2 | TRBV6-5 | TRBD1 | . | TGTGCCAGCAGCCTGAATGACAGGGGGCCGTTGGGCTACACCTTC | CASSLNDRGPLGYTF
TRBJ1-1 | TRBV6-5 | . | . | TGTGCCAGCAGTTCAAACACTGAAGCTTTCTTT | CASSSNTEAFF
TRBJ1-4 | TRBV4-1 | . | . | TGCGCCAGCAGCCATTCGCCTGTACTGGGTTTCAATGAAAAACTGTTTTTT | CASSHSPVLGFNEKLFF
TRBJ2-1 | TRBV7-2 | TRBD2 | . | TGTGCCAGCAGCCGGACTCTGATAGCGGGAGGGCGGGGGTTCTTC | CASSRTLIAGGRGFF
TRBJ1-1 | TRBV6-5 | . | . | TGTGCCAGCAGGAGGGACAACACTGAAGCTTTCTTT | CASRRDNTEAFF
TRBJ1-2 | TRBV7-9 | . | . | TGTGCCAGCAGCTTAGGGGGCGGTTACTATGGCTACACCTTC | CASSLGGGYYGYTF
TRBJ1-5 | TRBV19 | . | . | TGTGCCAGTGACTTCAGGGGCCTTCAGCCCCAGCATTTT | CASDFRGLQPQHF
TRBJ2-3 | TRBV18 | . | . | TGTGCCAGCTCACCACCTCAGGGGCCAGATACGCAGTATTTT | CASSPPQGPDTQYF
TRBJ1-1 | TRBV5-1 | . | . | TGCGCCAGCAGCCCCGGCCCAGGATTTTTGAACACTGAAGCTTTCTTT | CASSPGPGFLNTEAFF
TRBJ1-2 | TRBV5-1 | . | . | TGCGCCAGCAGCTTGGATCGGTCCGGGACCGTCGGGGGCTACACCTTC | CASSLDRSGTVGGYTF
TRBJ1-2 | TRBV13 | . | . | TGTGCCAGCAGCGGCTGGGGGGGGAACTATGGCTACACCTTC | CASSGWGGNYGYTF
TRBJ1-1 | TRBV6-5 | . | . | TGTGCCAGCAATACTATTAAGGGCTTGAACACTGAAGCTTTCTTT | CASNTIKGLNTEAFF
TRBJ2-1 | TRBV6-2/TRBV6-3 | TRBD2 | . | TGTGCCAGCAGCTCTAGCGGGAGTTTTAATGAGCAGTTCTTC | CASSSSGSFNEQFF
TRBJ2-1 | TRBV27 | . | . | TGTGCCAGCATGGGGTACAAAGCCCCGAACAATGAGCAGTTCTTC | CASMGYKAPNNEQFF
TRBJ1-2 | TRBV5-1 | . | . | TGCGCCAGCAGCTTCCAACAAAATGGCTACACCTTC | CASSFQQNGYTF
TRBJ2-1 | TRBV5-5 | . | . | TGTGCCAGCAGCTTGCAAATAAATGAGCAGTTCTTC | CASSLQINEQFF
TRBJ1-1 | TRBV6-5 | TRBD1 | . | TGTGCCAGCAGATCACAGGGGGCCACTGAAGCTTTCTTT | CASRSQGATEAFF
TRBJ2-3 | TRBV19 | . | . | TGTGCCAGTACCGCTTTGGGGGCGCGAACAGATACGCAGTATTTT | CASTALGARTDTQYF
TRBJ2-2 | TRBV2 | TRBD1 | . | TGTGCCAGCAGGGGGCCCAGAGGGGGCGACACCGGGGAGCTGTTTTTT | CASRGPRGGDTGELFF
TRBJ1-1 | TRBV19 | TRBD1 | . | TGTGCCAGTAGCGACGGGGACAGGGCCCTGAACACTGAAGCTTTCTTT | CASSDGDRALNTEAFF
TRBJ1-5 | TRBV4-1 | TRBD1 | . | TGCGCCAGCAGCCAAGTTATAGGGGGCACTCAGCCCCAGCATTTT | CASSQVIGGTQPQHF
TRBJ2-2 | TRBV30 | TRBD2 | . | TGTGCCTGGAGAGGTCTGCTTGTAACTAGCGGGAGTGTTACCGGGGAGCTGTTTTTT | CAWRGLLVTSGSVTGELFF
TRBJ2-7 | TRBV2 | . | . | TGTGCCAGCAAGACAGACCTGTACGAGCAGTACTTC | CASKTDLYEQYF
TRBJ1-1 | TRBV4-1 | . | . | TGCGCCAGCAGCCAGGAACGGTGGACTGAAGCTTTCTTT | CASSQERWTEAFF